This T cell receptor beta chain was observed in a study of shared clonotypes between healthy human individuals. TCRdb keeps only in-frame clones here, not all; method: immunoSEQ multiplex PCR. The sample lists a few million clones; approximately 92% were seen once. The germline gives CDR1 SQVTM, CDR2 ANQGSEA. V was clipped by 2 bases and J by 1 base, with 3 bases between them. This CDR3 has 11 amino acids. Sequencing was performed on naive CD4+ T cells sorted from blood. Sample subset: CD45RA+ positively selected. V gene TRBV29-1 combines with J gene TRBJ2-7; D gene ambiguous. This clonotype was obtained from a man younger than 35 in good health. Written as DNA, the CDR3 is TGCAGCGTTGAACATTCCTACGAGCAGTACTTC. Its protein product is CSVEHSYEQYF.